This T cell receptor beta chain emerged from a study of T cell responses to AZD1222 COVID-19 vaccine. Data came from immunoSEQ multiplex PCR; TCRdb stores just in-frame clones and leaves some out. Of more than 95,000 clones in the sample, approximately 88% are singletons; the top ten hold about 8.7%. Per germline, CDR1 MNHNS and CDR2 SASEGT. This CDR3 comprises 14 residues. In the case of this clone: Its antigen is not identified. Compared with germline, one end of the junction differs, possibly owing to a read error.

Findings and caveats of the study: Donors were mostly white British, more females; clonal diversity possibly underestimated.

The source was peripheral blood, collected on day 0 of AZD1222 vaccination. The chain is built from TRBV6-1 and TRBJ1-3; 8 bases align to TRBD1. The origin of this receptor is an adult in good health. CDR3 amino acids: CASREDRGGNTIYF. The CDR3 nucleotides read TGTGCCAGCAGGGAAGACAGGGGTGGAAACACCATATATTTT.